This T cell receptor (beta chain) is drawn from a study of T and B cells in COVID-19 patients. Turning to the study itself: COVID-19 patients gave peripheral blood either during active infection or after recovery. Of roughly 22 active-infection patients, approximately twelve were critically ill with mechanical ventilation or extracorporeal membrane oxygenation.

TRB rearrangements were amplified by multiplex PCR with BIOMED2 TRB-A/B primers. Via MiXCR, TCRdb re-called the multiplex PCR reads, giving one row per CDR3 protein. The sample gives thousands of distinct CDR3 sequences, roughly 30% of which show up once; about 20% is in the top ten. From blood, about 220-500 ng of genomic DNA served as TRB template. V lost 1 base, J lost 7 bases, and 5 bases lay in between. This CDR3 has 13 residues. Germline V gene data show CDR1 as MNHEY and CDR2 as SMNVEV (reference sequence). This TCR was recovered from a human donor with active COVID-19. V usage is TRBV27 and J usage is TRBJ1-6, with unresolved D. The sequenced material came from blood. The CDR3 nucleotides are TGTGCCAGCAGTTTATGGGAGAATTCACCCCTCCACTTT. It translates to CASSLWENSPLHF.